This T cell receptor (beta chain) is drawn from a study of low-dose radiotherapy and immunotherapy resistance in tumors. Background on the study: The treatment that patients received was intravenous nivolumab 240 mg every two weeks plus ipilimumab 1 mg/kg every six weeks. One day before radiation and immunotherapy, intravenous cyclophosphamide 200 mg/m2 was administered, with this repeated every two weeks.

This CDR3 has 16 amino acids. Trimming took 3 bases from V and 0 from J; bases not matched to a gene: 6. Per germline, CDR1 DFQATT and CDR2 SNEGSKA (reference sequence). Covering alpha and beta chains, TRAV- and TRBV-specific primers were used for the first-strand cDNA. Amplification of TCRs used a constant-region primer and V-primer adapter for around 19 PCR cycles. TCRdb fed the reads into MiXCR, producing one record per CDR3 protein. The table includes over 70,000 distinct CDR3 sequences, roughly 31% detected once. The time point: before trial treatment. All eligible patients presented with advanced solid tumors that contained no tumor-infiltrating lymphocytes.

This clonotype was obtained from a female donor with ovarian cancer. The V and J genes are TRBV20-1 and TRBJ1-4, with 8 bases aligning to TRBD1. Sample: PBMCs, taken before treatment. For the CDR3, the DNA is TGCAGTGCTAGCGGAGGGACAGGCTCAACTAATGAAAAACTGTTTTTT. This gives the protein CSASGGTGSTNEKLFF.